Each of the 21 T cell receptor beta chains below was sequenced from the same sample in a study of cytomegalovirus exposure and HLA in healthy donors. The PCR contained 60 Vbeta and 13 Jbeta primers. The method was immunoSEQ multiplex PCR; TCRdb's version includes in-frame clones alone and lacks a portion of them. The table shows about 160,000 clones, with approximately 78% occurring only once. The sample comprised PBMCs. These receptors all stem from a male donor in good health and CMV-seropositive.

The chain is built from TRBV10-3 and TRBJ1-5; TRBD1 matches 9 bases. The ends lost 10 bases at V and 5 bases at J; junction bases unmatched: 6. Per germline, CDR1 ENHRY and CDR2 SYGVKD. This CDR3 comprises 13 residues. CDR3 sequence: CATRTGEDQPQHF. CDR3 coding DNA: TGTGCCACAAGGACAGGGGAGGATCAGCCCCAGCATTTT.

The V gene is TRBV30, the J gene TRBJ2-3; tentatively, D is TRBD2 (5 bases). The CDR3 length is 13 residues. Germline CDR1 reads GTSNPN; CDR2 reads SVGIG (reference sequence). V shed 0 bases and J shed 10 bases, with 14 bases lying between them. The chain's CDR3 is CAWSVPSTGPQYF. The CDR3 coding sequence is TGTGCCTGGAGTGTACCTAGCACGGGTCCGCAGTATTTT.

A few counts support this clone. The chain carries TRBV5-1 and TRBJ2-5, with D possibly being TRBD2 (8 bases). V lost 6 bases and J 5 bases, leaving 23 bases between the germline ends. The CDR3 sequence is 16 residues long. The germline V gene has CDR1 SGHRS and CDR2 YFSETQ. CDR3 amino acids: CASNPREGAIGETQYF. DNA of the CDR3: TGCGCCAGCAACCCCCGGGAGGGGGCTATCGGGGAGACCCAGTACTTC.

As concerns this clone: The junction differs from germline at one of its ends, possibly a read error. The chain links TRBV4-3 to TRBJ1-2, with no clear D. The CDR3 loop spans 15 amino acids. Germline CDR1 reads LGHNA; CDR2 reads YSLEER. CDR3 sequence (DNA): TGCGCCAGCAGCCAAGATCCCTTATCCACCACACGAACGAACTTC. It codes for CASSQDPLSTTRTNF.

The chain couples TRBV7-9 to TRBJ2-1; weak D call: TRBD2 (6 bases). Germline V gene sequence: CDR1 SEHNR, CDR2 FQNEAQ (reference sequence). Trimming took 5 bases from V and 6 from J, leaving 20 bases between them. The CDR3 totals 16 residues. The CDR3: CASSRFGTYRTNEQFF. CDR3 in DNA: TGTGCCAGCAGCCGTTTCGGGACTTATCGGACCAATGAGCAGTTCTTC.

The chain links TRBV28 to TRBJ2-2; 10 bases map to TRBD1. CDR3 length: 16 residues. Germline loops: CDR1 MDHEN, CDR2 SYDVKM. Trimming at V came to 10 bases and at J to 4 bases, leaving 12 bases not matched to a gene. CDR3: CAIRQGAHRGTGELFF. CDR3 DNA: TGTGCCATCCGACAGGGGGCGCATCGTGGCACCGGGGAGCTGTTTTTT.

This chain joins TRBV4-1 and TRBJ2-3; 8 bases agree with TRBD1. V was clipped by 2 bases and J by 0 bases; unmatched bases: 19. From germline, CDR1 is MGHRA and CDR2 YSYEKL. The CDR3 spans 21 residues. The CDR3 protein is CASSQLEQGALGGPSTDTQYF. CDR3 bases: TGCGCCAGCAGCCAATTGGAGCAGGGGGCGCTTGGGGGGCCTAGCACAGATACGCAGTATTTT.

This clone was recorded once. The J gene is TRBJ2-2, the V gene TRBV9; a possible D gene is TRBD2 (6 bases). Trimming pared 3 bases from V and 9 bases from J, leaving 12 bases between. This CDR3 comprises 13 residues. In germline, CDR1 is SGDLS, CDR2 YYNGEE. In DNA, the CDR3 is TGTGCCAGCAGCGCGTTTGGGGGGAGGGAGCTGTTTTTT. Translating it yields CASSAFGGRELFF.

The V call is TRBV4-3, the J call TRBJ1-1; D possibly corresponds to TRBD1 (6 bases). The length of the CDR3 is 15 residues. Between the trimmed V and J ends, which lost 0 bases and 5 bases, there was a span of 13 bases. The germline gives CDR1 LGHNA, CDR2 YSLEER. The CDR3 here is CASSQDQGGGTEAFF. In DNA form, the CDR3 reads TGCGCCAGCAGCCAAGATCAAGGGGGGGGGACTGAAGCTTTCTTT.

The V call is TRBV6-1, the J call TRBJ1-5; unclear D gene. This CDR3 is 14 amino acids long. V lost 5 bases to trimming and J lost 2 bases, with 10 bases between them. CDR1 and CDR2 (germline): MNHNS, SASEGT. The CDR3 sequence: CASSSPAGNQPQHF. Written as DNA, the CDR3 is TGTGCCAGCAGTTCGCCGGCGGGCAATCAGCCCCAGCATTTT.

This clone showed up just a few times. Other DNA sequences in this specimen translate into the identical CDR3. This chain connects TRBV30 to TRBJ1-6, with 7 bases lining up with TRBD1. Germline V gives CDR1 GTSNPN, CDR2 SVGIG (reference sequence). CDR3 length: 14 residues. The junction had 6 bases not matched to a gene; V was cut back by 5 bases and J by 5 bases. The CDR3 DNA reads as TGTGCCTGGGTGGGACAGAGCAATAATTCACCCCTCCACTTT. Translating gives CAWVGQSNNSPLHF.

The chain recombines TRBV5-1 with TRBJ2-7; D is perhaps TRBD1 (6 bases). The CDR3 has 16 residues. Germline V gives CDR1 SGHRS, CDR2 YFSETQ. V was trimmed by 0 bases and J by 2 bases, leaving 15 bases between them. CDR3 sequence (DNA): TGCGCCAGCAGCTTGGGGACACAGGGTCGCACCTACGAGCAGTACTTC. Translated, it gives CASSLGTQGRTYEQYF.

The chain employs TRBV19 and TRBJ2-7; the match to TRBD1 covers 8 bases. Germline trimming cut 6 bases from V and 4 bases from J; bases unmatched to any gene: 11. This CDR3 has 15 residues. Per the germline V gene, CDR1 is LNHDA and CDR2 is SQIVND (reference sequence). The CDR3 bases are TGTGCCAGTAGCGATAAGTTGACAGGGGCGTACGAGCAGTACTTC. Translating gives CASSDKLTGAYEQYF.

The sample holds one count of this clone. The CDR3 loop is CASSRGSSGNTIYF. CDR3 in DNA: TGTGCCAGCAGCCGAGGGTCCTCTGGAAACACCATATATTTT. The gene calls are TRBV11-2 and TRBJ1-3; no reliable D call. Germline values: CDR1 SGHAT, CDR2 FQNNGV. V was cut by 5 bases and J by 0 bases, with 8 bases left in between. The CDR3 has 14 amino acids.

The V and J genes are TRBV5-1 and TRBJ1-1; D might be TRBD1 (5 bases). The CDR3 has 13 amino acids. Trimming removed 4 bases from V and 1 base from J, with 8 bases in between. The V gene's germline CDR1 is SGHRS and CDR2 YFSETQ. The CDR3 bases are TGCGCCAGCAGCGACCAGGGGAACACTGAAGCTTTCTTT. Translated, it gives CASSDQGNTEAFF.

The V and J genes are TRBV11-2 and TRBJ2-7, with 7 bases aligning to TRBD2. V lost 4 bases, J lost 5 bases, and 14 bases stayed unmatched. CDR1 and CDR2 (germline): SGHAT, FQNNGV. The CDR3 has 16 residues. This CDR3 is CASSSLRGGRFHEQYF. In nucleotides, the CDR3 is TGTGCCAGCAGCTCGCTCCGAGGCGGGAGATTCCACGAGCAGTACTTC.

The genes are TRBV4-3 and TRBJ2-5; 11 bases map to TRBD2. The germline CDR1 and CDR2 sequences are LGHNA and YSLEER. This CDR3 comprises 16 residues. V lost 1 base, J lost 2 bases, and 3 bases stayed unmatched. The CDR3 loop reads CASSQGPSGGQETQYF. CDR3 DNA sequence: TGCGCCAGCAGCCAAGGGCCTAGCGGGGGGCAAGAGACCCAGTACTTC.

This clone has only one observation. V usage is TRBV10-1 and J usage is TRBJ2-2; possible D gene TRBD1, 6 bases. CDR1 is WNHNN, CDR2 SYGVQD, per germline (reference sequence). With 1 base removed from V and 1 base from J, the gap between germline ends came to 10 bases. The CDR3 is 16 residues long. The CDR3 loop is CASSELGGRNTGELFF. The CDR3 DNA follows: TGCGCCAGCAGTGAGTTAGGGGGAAGGAACACCGGGGAGCTGTTTTTT.

This clone was counted a single time. The CDR3 protein is CASSKPRDCQPQHF. CDR3 nucleotides: TGTGCCAGCAGCAAGCCCAGGGATTGTCAGCCCCAGCATTTT. The V and J genes are TRBV21-1 and TRBJ1-5; the table's D call, TRBD1, was not checked against the DNA. TRBV21-1 is deemed a pseudogene. This CDR3 has 14 residues.

DNA for the CDR3: TGTGCCTGGAGAGATCTAAGCTCTGGGGCCAACGTCCTGACTTTC. This gives the protein CAWRDLSSGANVLTF. The chain carries TRBV30 and TRBJ2-6, with no clear D. The CDR3 consists of 15 residues. V was pared by 3 bases and J by 0 bases, with 9 bases between. Germline lookup yields CDR1 GTSNPN and CDR2 SVGIG (reference sequence).

V is TRBV29-1 and J is TRBJ1-1; weak D call: TRBD1 (6 bases). There are 11 residues in the CDR3. Germline-derived CDR1 and CDR2 are SQVTM and ANQGSEA. DNA for the CDR3: TGCAGTGTAAGGGGGGGGACTGAAGCTTTCTTT. As protein: CSVRGGTEAFF.